These 31 T cell receptor beta chains share one sample of origin, sequenced in a study of blood T cell repertoires in COVID-19. Clones were sequenced by immunoSEQ multiplex PCR, and TCRdb holds only the in-frame ones, with some missing. This table holds hundreds of thousands of clones, roughly 85% found once. Material for sequencing was peripheral blood. These receptors came from a man over 45 with active or convalescent COVID-19.

The chain is built from TRBV6-1 and TRBJ1-1; D is unclear. Germline V CDR1 and CDR2: MNHNS, SASEGT. Trimming stripped 2 bases from V and 6 bases from J, with 10 bases between. The CDR3 is 13 amino acids. The CDR3 DNA follows: TGTGCCAGCAGTGAATCGGCGCGGGCTGAAGCTTTCTTT. This codes for CASSESARAEAFF.

Concerning this clone itself: One end of the junction varies from germline; a read error may be responsible. The chain has TRBV5-3 and TRBJ1-1; 9 bases align to TRBD1. TRBV5-3 is recorded as an ORF, its role being uncertain. CDR3 length: 18 residues. The CDR3 sequence: CVRSLDRDRVKESTEAFF. CDR3 coding DNA: TGTGTCAGAAGCTTGGACCGGGACAGGGTGAAAGAAAGCACTGAAGCTTTCTTT.

This rearrangement joins TRBV7-3 to TRBJ2-2; D possibly corresponds to TRBD1 (6 bases). The germline V gene has CDR1 SGHTA and CDR2 FQGTGA. V was clipped by 2 bases and J by 2 bases, with 9 bases between them. The CDR3 loop spans 15 amino acids. As DNA, the CDR3 is TGTGCCAGCAGCTTAGGGGACACCAACACCGGGGAGCTGTTTTTT. This translates into CASSLGDTNTGELFF.

The chain couples TRBV10-1 to TRBJ1-6; 9 bases align to TRBD1. The CDR3 totals 18 residues. CDR1 WNHNN and CDR2 SYGVQD come from the germline V gene (reference sequence). V was clipped by 2 bases and J by 0 bases; unmatched bases: 5. The DNA for the CDR3 is TGCGCCAGCAGTGAGGGACAGGGGTGGAGCTCCTATAATTCACCCCTCCACTTT. Translating gives CASSEGQGWSSYNSPLHF.

This clone was counted ten times or more. Other DNA sequences of this sample code for an identical CDR3. The chain has TRBV5-6 and TRBJ2-7, with D possibly TRBD1 on 6 matching bases. The germline gives CDR1 SGHDT, CDR2 YYEEEE. The CDR3 runs to 13 residues. The V gene lost 2 bases and the J gene lost 6 bases, with 12 bases spanning the gap. The CDR3 sequence: CASSFIRGGEQYF. The CDR3 nucleotides are TGTGCCAGCAGCTTCATCAGGGGCGGCGAGCAGTACTTC.

V and J are TRBV3-1 (or the pseudogene TRBV3-2) and TRBJ2-5, with a possible D match to TRBD2 (5 bases). Looked up from germline, CDR1 is LGHDT and CDR2 is YNNKEL (reference sequence). Between the trimmed V and J ends, which lost 0 bases and 2 bases, there was a span of 10 bases. CDR3 length: 15 residues. The CDR3 coding sequence is TGTGCCAGCAGCCAAGATCGGAGGAATCAAGAGACCCAGTACTTC. The encoded protein is CASSQDRRNQETQYF.

The V call is TRBV7-9, the J call TRBJ1-2; 7 bases map to TRBD1. Unmatched junction bases numbered 6, after V lost 5 bases and J lost 6 bases. From germline, CDR1 is SEHNR and CDR2 FQNEAQ (reference sequence). This CDR3 contains 13 residues. The CDR3 loop is CASSPQGGDGYTF. The CDR3 bases are TGTGCCAGCAGCCCTCAGGGGGGAGATGGCTACACCTTC.

This chain links TRBV5-1 with TRBJ2-7; D possibly corresponds to TRBD1 (5 bases). This CDR3 is 17 amino acids long. V lost 4 bases and J lost 2, with 22 bases in between. CDR1 and CDR2 (germline): SGHRS, YFSETQ. The CDR3 sequence: CASSPAKDTSLPYEQYF. The DNA for the CDR3 is TGCGCCAGCAGCCCCGCGAAGGACACCTCCCTACCCTACGAGCAGTACTTC. The whole variable domain, remainder taken from reference TRBV5-1 and TRBJ2-7, is KAGVTQTPRYLIKTRGQQVTLSCSPISGHRSVSWYQQTPGQGLQFLFEYFSETQRNKGNFPGRFSGRQFSNSRSEMNVSTLELGDSALYLCASSPAKDTSLPYEQYFGPGTRLTVT.

A remark on this clone: Distinct nucleotide sequences in the sample also encode this CDR3. The V and J genes are TRBV5-1 and TRBJ2-1; TRBD1 might be the D (5 bases). Trimming removed 2 bases from V and 9 bases from J, with 6 bases in between. The germline V gene has CDR1 SGHRS and CDR2 YFSETQ. This CDR3 is built from 11 residues. The CDR3 coding sequence is TGCGCCAGCAGCTTAGGGGTTGAGCAGTTCTTC. This translates into CASSLGVEQFF.

This clone has just a few counts. CDR3 nucleotide sequence: TGTGCCAGTAGAGGCGGGGCAGGCCGCTCCTACGAGCAGTACTTC. Translating gives CASRGGAGRSYEQYF. This sequence joins TRBV19 and TRBJ2-7, with TRBD2 as a possible D gene (6 bases). V lost 6 bases to trimming and J lost 0 bases, with 15 bases between them. The CDR3 has 15 amino acids. CDR1 is LNHDA, CDR2 SQIVND, per germline (reference sequence).

The rearrangement uses TRBV7-8 and TRBJ1-2; possible D gene TRBD1, 6 bases. This CDR3 spans 13 amino acids. Trimming cost V 3 bases and J 4 bases, with 9 bases left between them. From germline, CDR1 is SGHVS and CDR2 FQNEAQ. CDR3 region: CASSFRGGYGYTF. The DNA for the CDR3 is TGTGCCAGCAGCTTCAGGGGCGGCTATGGCTACACCTTC. The variable domain in full, with the rest retrieved from reference TRBV7-8 and TRBJ1-2, is GAGVSQSPRYKVAKRGQDVALRCDPISGHVSLFWYQQALGQGPEFLTYFQNEAQLDKSGLPSDRFFAERPEGSVSTLKIQRTQQEDSAVYLCASSFRGGYGYTFGSGTRLTVV.

The rearrangement joins TRBV7-7 to TRBJ2-2; TRBD2 aligns across 15 bases. The germline CDR1 and CDR2 sequences are SSHAT and FNYEAQ (reference sequence). This CDR3 is 16 amino acids long. Trimming took 3 bases from V and 5 from J; bases not matched to a gene: 1. The CDR3 region is CASSFGTSGRTGELFF. The CDR3 bases are TGTGCCAGCAGCTTTGGGACTAGCGGGAGGACCGGGGAGCTGTTTTTT.

V usage is TRBV18 and J usage is TRBJ1-5; perhaps TRBD1 as D (5 bases). CDR1 and CDR2 (germline): KGHSH, LQKENI. The CDR3 consists of 15 residues. V lost 0 bases and J 3 bases, leaving 9 bases between the germline ends. The CDR3 DNA follows: TGTGCCAGCTCACCACCGGGGGGGACCAATCAGCCCCAGCATTTT. This sequence encodes CASSPPGGTNQPQHF.

The V call is TRBV11-2, the J call TRBJ2-3, with unresolved D. V was cut by 2 bases and J by 2 bases, with 11 bases left in between. The CDR3 has 15 residues. Germline CDR1 is SGHAT and CDR2 is FQNNGV. The DNA for the CDR3 is TGTGCCAGCAGCTTATTGGGCATAAACACAGATACGCAGTATTTT. It translates to CASSLLGINTDTQYF. The whole variable domain, filled in from reference TRBV11-2 and TRBJ2-3, reads EAGVAQSPRYKIIEKRQSVAFWCNPISGHATLYWYQQILGQGPKLLIQFQNNGVVDDSQLPKDRFSAERLKGVDSTLKIQPAKLEDSAVYLCASSLLGINTDTQYFGPGTRLTVL.

The CDR3 coding sequence is TGTGCCAGTGGGACACTAGCAACTAATGAAAAACTGTTTTTT. The encoded protein is CASGTLATNEKLFF. This chain uses TRBV6-5 with TRBJ1-4; D is possibly TRBD1 (6 bases). CDR1 is MNHEY and CDR2 is SVGAGI in the germline V gene. The germline V and J ends were trimmed by 9 bases and 0 bases, with 11 bases remaining between them. The CDR3 covers 14 residues.

V and J are TRBV6-1 and TRBJ1-2; D is uncertain. CDR1 and CDR2 (germline): MNHNS, SASEGT. The V gene lost 2 bases and the J gene lost 8 bases, with 18 bases spanning the gap. This CDR3 contains 15 residues. DNA of the CDR3: TGTGCCAGCAGTGAACTTGGGAGTTCTTCTAAAGGCTACACCTTC. Translated, it gives CASSELGSSSKGYTF.

This clone was picked up a small number of times. This sequence joins TRBV3-1 (or the pseudogene TRBV3-2) and TRBJ1-1; perhaps TRBD1 as D (5 bases). CDR3 length: 14 residues. Looked up from germline, CDR1 is LGHDT and CDR2 is YNNKEL (reference sequence). Trimming removed 4 bases from V and 1 base from J, with 10 bases in between. CDR3 protein: CASSRVTGNTEAFF. The CDR3 DNA follows: TGTGCCAGCAGCCGCGTAACAGGGAACACTGAAGCTTTCTTT.

The chain links TRBV27 to TRBJ2-1, with 7 bases matching TRBD2. The germline V gene encodes CDR1 MNHEY and CDR2 SMNVEV (reference sequence). Trimming removed 2 bases from V and 2 bases from J; junction bases left unmatched: 9. The CDR3 covers 17 residues. The CDR3 DNA reads as TGTGCCAGCAGTTTACGGACTAGGCCTGAAACCTACAATGAGCAGTTCTTC. This gives the protein CASSLRTRPETYNEQFF.

The chain employs TRBV5-6 and TRBJ2-5; maybe TRBD2 (6 bases). The CDR3 sequence is 14 residues long. Germline V gene sequence: CDR1 SGHDT, CDR2 YYEEEE. V dropped 3 bases and J dropped 5 bases, with 14 bases sitting between them. CDR3 region: CASSYQGGGETQYF. The CDR3 coding sequence is TGTGCCAGCAGCTATCAGGGTGGAGGGGAGACCCAGTACTTC.

The chain links TRBV19 to TRBJ2-1; 10 bases align to TRBD1. The germline V gene has CDR1 LNHDA and CDR2 SQIVND (reference sequence). The trim removed 4 bases at V and 4 bases at J, leaving 4 bases unmatched. The CDR3 extends over 15 amino acids. The chain's CDR3 is CASSSGTGVYNEQFF. The CDR3 DNA is TGTGCCAGTAGTAGCGGGACAGGGGTTTACAATGAGCAGTTCTTC.

The CDR3: CASSVQGSVTEAFF. The CDR3 bases are TGTGCCAGCAGTGTACAGGGGAGTGTCACTGAAGCTTTCTTT. The J gene is TRBJ1-1, the V gene TRBV2, with 7 bases identical to TRBD1. The length of the CDR3 is 14 residues. Germline assignment: CDR1 SNHLY and CDR2 FYNNEI. The ends lost 4 bases at V and 4 bases at J; junction bases unmatched: 6.

V gene TRBV7-2 combines with J gene TRBJ2-7; 12 bases align to TRBD2. V shed 5 bases, J shed 2 bases, and the junction held 10 bases outside the gene matches. Germline lookup yields CDR1 SGHTA and CDR2 FQGNSA. The CDR3 runs to 17 residues. In DNA form, the CDR3 reads TGTGCCAGCAGCCCAAGGGAGGCTAGCGGGAGGGCCTACGAGCAGTACTTC. The encoded protein is CASSPREASGRAYEQYF. The full variable domain, rest sourced from reference TRBV7-2 and TRBJ2-7, is GAGVSQSPSNKVTEKGKDVELRCDPISGHTALYWYRQSLGQGLEFLIYFQGNSAPDKSGLPSDRFSAERTGGSVSTLTIQRTQQEDSAVYLCASSPREASGRAYEQYFGPGTRLTVT.

The chain recombines TRBV5-6 with TRBJ1-3; 7 bases fit TRBD1. The length of the CDR3 is 16 residues. The germline CDR1 and CDR2 sequences are SGHDT and YYEEEE. V was clipped by 2 bases and J by 4 bases; unmatched bases: 9. The CDR3 DNA sequence: TGTGCCAGCAGCTTACGGCCTCGGGACAGCGGAAACACCATATATTTT. Protein: CASSLRPRDSGNTIYF.

The V call is TRBV18, the J call TRBJ2-7; 12 positions match TRBD1. V shed 6 bases, J shed 3 bases, and the junction held 6 bases outside the gene matches. Germline V gene data show CDR1 as KGHSH and CDR2 as LQKENI. CDR3 size: 15 residues. CDR3 protein: CASSSGTGGYYEQYF. DNA for the CDR3: TGTGCCAGCTCTTCCGGGACAGGGGGCTACTACGAGCAGTACTTC.

The V call is TRBV30, the J call TRBJ2-1, with TRBD2 identical over 13 bases. The CDR3 spans 13 residues. The ends lost 6 bases at V and 9 bases at J; junction bases unmatched: 5. In germline, CDR1 is GTSNPN, CDR2 SVGIG (reference sequence). CDR3 loop: CACRTSGSPEQFF. The CDR3 DNA follows: TGTGCCTGCAGGACTAGCGGGAGTCCTGAGCAGTTCTTC.

This sequence joins TRBV28 and TRBJ1-4, with 8 positions matching TRBD1. With V trimmed by 4 bases and J by 7 bases, 5 bases remained unmatched. Germline-derived CDR1 and CDR2 are MDHEN and SYDVKM. CDR3 length equals 14 residues. DNA of the CDR3: TGTGCCAGCAGTTCAGGACAGGGAGGTGAAAAACTGTTTTTT. It codes for CASSSGQGGEKLFF. The full variable domain, in which reference TRBV28 and TRBJ1-4 provide the parts outside the CDR3, is DVKVTQSSRYLVKRTGEKVFLECVQDMDHENMFWYRQDPGLGLRLIYFSYDVKMKEKGDIPEGYSVSREKKERFSLILESASTNQTSMYLCASSSGQGGEKLFFGSGTQLSVL.

V usage is TRBV7-9 and J usage is TRBJ2-7, with D possibly matching TRBD1 (6 bases). CDR1 and CDR2 from the germline V gene are SEHNR and FQNEAQ (reference sequence). V was trimmed by 5 bases and J by 3 bases, leaving 14 bases between them. The CDR3 extends over 14 amino acids. CDR3 in amino acids: CASSTTGTDYEQYF. DNA of the CDR3: TGTGCCAGCAGCACAACAGGGACCGACTACGAGCAGTACTTC.

This rearrangement joins TRBV9 to TRBJ2-7, with TRBD2 matching 7 bases. The germline gives CDR1 SGDLS, CDR2 YYNGEE. This CDR3 has 14 amino acids. Trimming at V came to 0 bases and at J to 6 bases, leaving 6 bases not matched to a gene. CDR3 coding DNA: TGTGCCAGCAGCGTAGGAGGGAGGGAGTTCGAGCAGTACTTC. Translation: CASSVGGREFEQYF.

The CDR3 DNA follows: TGTGCCAGCTCTGAGGCTGTGGCTGGGACAACGGGAAGAAGATGGTTGTACACTGAAGCTTTCTTT. It encodes CASSEAVAGTTGRRWLYTEAFF. The chain combines TRBV28 with TRBJ1-1; D is possibly TRBD1 (6 bases). The CDR3 covers 22 residues. The V end lost 8 bases, the J end lost 3 bases, and 40 bases lay between the germline ends. CDR1 MDHEN and CDR2 SYDVKM come from the germline V gene.

The chain recombines TRBV6-4 with TRBJ1-2; TRBD1 matches 10 bases. This CDR3 contains 14 residues. Looked up from germline, CDR1 is MRHNA and CDR2 is SNTAGT. V trimming: 5 bases; J trimming: 3 bases; junction bases outside the gene matches: 3. Written as DNA, the CDR3 is TGTGCCAGCAGTTCCGGGACAGGGGACTATGGCTACACCTTC. Its translation: CASSSGTGDYGYTF.

The chain couples TRBV6-2 or TRBV6-3 to TRBJ1-1; TRBD1 might be the D (5 bases). CDR3 length: 19 residues. The V gene lost 0 bases and the J gene lost 7 bases, with 27 bases spanning the gap. Germline V gives CDR1 MNHEY, CDR2 SVGEGT. In DNA form, the CDR3 reads TGTGCCAGCAGTTACTCGCCTGTGGGGGACTCCGGTCAGGGTCTTGAAGCTTTCTTT. Encoded protein: CASSYSPVGDSGQGLEAFF.